This T cell receptor beta chain was captured by sequencing in a study of shared clonotypes between healthy human individuals. The CDR3 extends over 14 amino acids. Trimming pared 6 bases from V and 6 bases from J, leaving 15 bases between. Germline V CDR1 and CDR2: MDHEN, SYDVKM. Produced via immunoSEQ multiplex PCR; TCRdb's table is partial and in-frame only. The sample gives under 850,000 clones, 72% of which show up once; about 1.8% is in the top ten. This clone was counted a few times. The source of this sequence is a young woman in good health. This chain connects TRBV28 to TRBJ1-5; D call uncertain. The sample was memory CD4+ T cells sorted from blood. Subset defined: CD45RA-negative fraction. CDR3 residues: CASSPPTQSQPQHF. The CDR3, as DNA: TGTGCCAGCAGCCCCCCGACCCAGAGTCAGCCCCAGCATTTT.